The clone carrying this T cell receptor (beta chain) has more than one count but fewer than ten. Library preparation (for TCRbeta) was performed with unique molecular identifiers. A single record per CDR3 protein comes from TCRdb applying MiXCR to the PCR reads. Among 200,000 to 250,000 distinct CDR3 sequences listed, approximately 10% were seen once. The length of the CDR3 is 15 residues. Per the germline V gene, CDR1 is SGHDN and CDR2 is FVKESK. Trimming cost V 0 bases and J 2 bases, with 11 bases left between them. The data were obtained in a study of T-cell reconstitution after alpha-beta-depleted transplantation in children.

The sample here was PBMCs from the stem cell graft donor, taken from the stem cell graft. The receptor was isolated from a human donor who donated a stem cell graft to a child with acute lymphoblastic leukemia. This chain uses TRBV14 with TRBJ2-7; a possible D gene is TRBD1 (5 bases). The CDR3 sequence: CASSQDLGRAYEQYF. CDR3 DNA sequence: TGTGCCAGCAGCCAAGATCTCGGCAGGGCCTACGAGCAGTACTTC.